The clone carrying this TCR beta chain was seen only a few times. Time point described: sample taken at primary tumor resection. No cells were sorted before sequencing. The whole RNA sequenced was extracted from tumor, nontumor lung or frozen PBMC. This entry is derived from a study of spatial heterogeneity in lung cancer. With 0 bases clipped from V and 5 bases from J, the junction kept 5 bases outside the gene matches. Germline V gives CDR1 LGHNA, CDR2 YNFKEQ. The CDR3 covers 16 residues. From the 5' RACE reads, TCRdb called clonotypes with MiXCR, one entry per CDR3 protein. This repertoire shows roughly 36,000 distinct CDR3 sequences, under 6.5% found once; its top ten account for approximately 10%.

This clonotype was sampled from a male donor with early-stage non-small cell lung cancer. This material consisted of PBMCs, taken at surgery. The chain joins TRBV4-2 to TRBJ2-1, with 9 bases fitting TRBD2. CDR3 in amino acids: CASSQDGAGGHNEQFF. The CDR3 region has the DNA TGTGCCAGCAGCCAAGATGGGGCGGGGGGGCACAATGAGCAGTTCTTC.